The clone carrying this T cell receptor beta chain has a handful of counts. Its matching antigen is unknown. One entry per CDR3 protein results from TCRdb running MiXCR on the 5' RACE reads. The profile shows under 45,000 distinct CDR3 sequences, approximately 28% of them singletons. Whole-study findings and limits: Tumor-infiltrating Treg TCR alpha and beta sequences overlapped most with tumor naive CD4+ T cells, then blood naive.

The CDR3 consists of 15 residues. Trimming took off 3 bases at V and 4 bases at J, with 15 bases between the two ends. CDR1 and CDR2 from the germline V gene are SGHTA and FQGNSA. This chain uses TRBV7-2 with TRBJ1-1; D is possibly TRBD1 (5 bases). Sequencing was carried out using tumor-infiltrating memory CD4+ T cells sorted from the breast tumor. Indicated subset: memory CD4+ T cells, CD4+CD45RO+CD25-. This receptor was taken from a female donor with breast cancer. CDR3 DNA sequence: TGTGCCAGCAGCTTGTCGTGGGACCGGAGCACTGAAGCTTTCTTT. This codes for CASSLSWDRSTEAFF.